Below, 27 T cell receptor beta chains from the same sample are listed, as sequenced in a study of tumor-infiltrating lymphocytes in primary liver carcinoma. Using a constant-region primer together with ProtoScript II reverse transcriptase, TCR beta cDNA was made from approximately 500 ng of total RNA. Libraries of TCR beta came from three nested multiplex PCR rounds with slightly modified ARM-PCR. In the first two PCR rounds, TRBV1-TRBV30 forward primers were paired with a C-beta reverse primer, and each round lasted approximately 10 cycles. TCRdb re-called the multiplex PCR reads through MiXCR, storing one row per CDR3 protein. This sample yields more than 70,000 distinct CDR3 sequences, of which 72% are seen a single time; approximately 19% belongs to the top ten. From unsorted bulk tissue weighing roughly 19-34 mg, DNA and RNA were co-extracted. Sequenced input: liver tumor tissue from sampling region 1. The subset was: tumor region T1, superior pole. These receptors all come from a man in his forties or fifties with primary liver carcinoma and hepatitis B virus infection.

On this clonotype: An end of the junction differs from the germline gene, which may be a read error. The chain is built from TRBV7-8 and TRBJ2-7; 11 bases align to TRBD2. CDR1 is SGHVS and CDR2 is FQNEAQ in the germline V gene. The CDR3 has 15 residues. CDR3: CASNLGTSGSYEQYF. Written as DNA, the CDR3 is TGTGCCAGTAACCTCGGGACTAGCGGCTCCTATGAGCAGTACTTC.

This clonotype was counted many times. The V and J genes are TRBV6-6 and TRBJ2-5; no definite D call. The CDR3 has 12 residues. The V end was cut by 5 bases, the J end by 1 base, with 5 bases between. Per the germline V gene, CDR1 is MNHNY and CDR2 is SVGAGI (reference sequence). The CDR3 region has the DNA TGTGCCAGCAGTCCGGTCCAAGAGACCCAGTACTTC. Translating gives CASSPVQETQYF.

This clonotype showed up just once. The germline gene is not matched at one end of the junction; a read error may be the cause. The CDR3 spells CTSRPDIGELFF. CDR3 bases: TGTACCAGCAGGCCCGACATCGGGGAGCTGTTTTTT. V is TRBV6-1 and J is TRBJ2-2; no firm D call. Germline CDR1 MNHNS, CDR2 SASEGT. The CDR3 is made up of 12 amino acids.

Comments on this clonotype: Its ends do not fully match the called genes, so a read error is possible. The chain carries TRBV11-2 and TRBJ2-2; 9 nucleotides align to TRBD2. Per the germline V gene, CDR1 is SGHAT and CDR2 is FQNNGV. The CDR3 sequence is 16 residues long. CDR3 residues: CAGSLLALAGTGELFF. Written as DNA, the CDR3 is TGTGCCGGCAGCTTACTGGCGCTAGCGGGAACCGGGGAGCTGTTCTTT.

This clonotype was observed many times. This sequence joins TRBV28 and TRBJ1-1, with a possible D match to TRBD1 (6 bases). V shed 6 bases and J shed 7 bases, with 12 bases lying between them. Germline-derived CDR1 and CDR2 are MDHEN and SYDVKM. This CDR3 spans 12 amino acids. In DNA form, the CDR3 reads TGTGCCAGCAGCACACAGGGACTTGAAGCTTTCTTT. It codes for CASSTQGLEAFF.

There are a few counts of this clonotype. A read error may explain this, as a much larger clone is one base away. The chain recombines TRBV6-1 with TRBJ2-2, with 7 bases identical to TRBD1. The CDR3 has 14 residues. CDR1 is MNHNS and CDR2 is SASEGT in the germline V gene. CDR3 sequence (DNA): TGTGCCAGCAAGACAGGGAGCGACACCGGGGAGCTGTCTTTT. Protein: CASKTGSDTGELSF.

This clonotype was counted at least ten times. The chain carries TRBV13 and TRBJ2-5, with TRBD1 as a possible D gene (6 bases). This CDR3 is built from 14 residues. Per the germline V gene, CDR1 is PRHDT and CDR2 is FYEKMQ (reference sequence). Trimming took off 5 bases at V and 1 base at J, with 11 bases between the two ends. Here the CDR3 reads CASSARTAQETQYF. The DNA of the CDR3 is TGTGCCAGCAGCGCAAGGACAGCCCAAGAGACCCAGTACTTC. Together with reference TRBV13 and TRBJ2-5, the CDR3 gives the full variable domain: AAGVIQSPRHLIKEKRETATLKCYPIPRHDTVYWYQQGPGQDPQFLISFYEKMQSDKGSIPDRFSAQQFSDYHSELNMSSLELGDSALYFCASSARTAQETQYFGPGTRLLVL.

This sequence joins TRBV11-1 and TRBJ2-2, with 7 bases fitting TRBD1. V was clipped by 6 bases and J by 3 bases; unmatched bases: 7. Germline V lookup: CDR1 SGHAT, CDR2 FQDESV (reference sequence). The CDR3 runs 15 residues. The CDR3 region has the DNA TGTGCCAGCAGTCGGACAGGATCCGACACCGGGGAGCTGTTTTTT. Amino acids: CASSRTGSDTGELFF.

About this clonotype: A junction end diverges from the germline sequence, so it may reflect a read error. The J gene is TRBJ2-5, the V gene TRBV10-1, with D maybe TRBD2 (6 bases). Germline assignment: CDR1 WNHNN and CDR2 SYGVQD (reference sequence). The length of the CDR3 is 15 residues. The CDR3 spells CANSERDGPREAQYF. For the CDR3, the DNA is TGCGCCAACAGTGAAAGGGACGGCCCCAGGGAGGCCCAGTACTTC.

Notes on this clonotype: This may arise from a read error, as a much more abundant clone is one base away. This chain connects TRBV7-9 to TRBJ2-7; a weak D match, TRBD2 (5 bases). Germline-derived CDR1 and CDR2 are SEHNR and FQNEAQ (reference sequence). The length of the CDR3 is 13 residues. CDR3 protein: CASSSLGEYVQYF. As DNA, the CDR3 is TGTGCCAGCAGCTCCCTCGGGGAATACGTGCAGTACTTC. Based on the CDR3 plus reference TRBV7-9 and TRBJ2-7, the full variable domain is DTGVSQNPRHKITKRGQNVTFRCDPISEHNRLYWYRQTLGQGPEFLTYFQNEAQLEKSRLLSDRFSAERPKGSFSTLEIQRTEQGDSAMYLCASSSLGEYVQYFGPGTRLTVT.

The chain employs TRBV7-8 and TRBJ2-7, with TRBD2 identical over 7 bases. The junction had 10 bases not matched to a gene; V was cut back by 4 bases and J by 4 bases. Per germline, CDR1 SGHVS and CDR2 FQNEAQ. This CDR3 comprises 15 residues. CDR3 sequence reads: CASSSGRGVQYEQYF. The CDR3 DNA reads as TGTGCCAGCAGCTCTGGACGGGGGGTTCAGTACGAGCAGTACTTC.

A note on this clonotype: This clone may be a read error of a much larger clone one base away. V gene TRBV7-9 combines with J gene TRBJ2-2, with D uncertain. In germline, CDR1 is SEHNR, CDR2 FQNEAQ (reference sequence). CDR3 length: 14 residues. This CDR3 is CVSSLSLGSGELFF. The CDR3 DNA is TGTGTCAGCAGCTTATCCCTCGGAAGCGGGGAGCTGTTTTTT.

This clonotype came up a few times. The chain uses TRBV29-1 and TRBJ1-1, with D perhaps TRBD1 (5 bases). Germline V gene data show CDR1 as SQVTM and CDR2 as ANQGSEA. There are 14 residues in the CDR3. The CDR3 nucleotides are TGCAGTGTCCAACTACGGGGGGATGGCAGTGAAGCTTTCTTT. This sequence encodes CSVQLRGDGSEAFF.

The V and J genes are TRBV5-8 and TRBJ2-3; D may match TRBD1 or TRBD2 (6 bases each). Germline V lookup: CDR1 SGHTS, CDR2 YDEGEE. Trimming pared 2 bases from V and 5 bases from J, leaving 12 bases between. The CDR3 sequence is 14 residues long. The CDR3 reads CASSFERGEDTQYF. CDR3 in DNA: TGTGCCAGCAGCTTCGAGAGGGGGGAAGATACGCAGTATTTT.

Details on this clonotype: The conserved phenylalanine or tryptophan is not found at the CDR3 terminus, so this likely reflects a read error. It is unclear where the CDR3 begins or ends on the DNA, so no DNA is shown, and the CDR3 is as TCRdb lists it. The CDR3 is CASSQGQKETQCS. The gene calls are TRBV11-1 and TRBJ2-5; TRBD1 is taken as the D call from the table, unchecked against the DNA. Ends included, the CDR3 has 13 residues. Germline assignment: CDR1 SGHAT and CDR2 FQDESV (reference sequence).

Worth noting for this clonotype: The germline gene is not matched at one end of the junction; a read error may be the cause. The chain carries TRBV5-5 and TRBJ2-7; D is possibly TRBD1 or TRBD2 (5 bases each). In germline, CDR1 is SGHKS, CDR2 YYEKEE (reference sequence). CDR3 length: 15 amino acids. CDR3 in amino acids: CVSSLEGDPSYEQYF. The CDR3 DNA is TGTGTCAGCAGCTTGGAAGGGGACCCTAGTTACGAGCAGTACTTC.

Points on this clonotype: Its ends do not fully match the called genes, so a read error is possible. The chain is built from TRBV4-1 and TRBJ2-3; D perhaps matches TRBD1 (5 bases). The CDR3 extends over 13 amino acids. The V gene's germline CDR1 is MGHRA and CDR2 YSYEKL. CDR3 nucleotides: TGCACCAGCAGCCTAGGACAAACAGATACGCAGTATTTT. Amino acids: CTSSLGQTDTQYF.

As regards this clonotype: A read error may produce the germline difference seen at one junction end. The V call is TRBV24-1, the J call TRBJ2-3, with 9 bases aligning to TRBD1. The CDR3 loop spans 20 amino acids. Germline CDR1 reads KGHDR; CDR2 reads SFDVKD. The CDR3 region has the DNA TGTACCACCAGTGATGCCTGGGGGACAGGGAAAACGACTAGCACAGATACGCAGTATTTT. Its translation is CTTSDAWGTGKTTSTDTQYF.

This clonotype was counted at least ten times. The V and J genes are TRBV5-5 and TRBJ2-1; tentatively, D is TRBD1 or TRBD2 (6 bases each). Germline V gene lookup returns CDR1 SGHKS and CDR2 YYEKEE (reference sequence). The CDR3 runs to 15 residues. The V and J ends lost 6 bases and 3 bases respectively, with 16 bases between them. Here the CDR3 DNA reads TGTGCCAGCATCCAAGAGGAGGGACACTACAATGAGCAGTTCTTC. It codes for CASIQEEGHYNEQFF.

A remark on this clonotype: A read error may produce the germline difference seen at one junction end. V gene TRBV10-2 combines with J gene TRBJ2-5; weak D call: TRBD2 (5 bases). Germline loops: CDR1 WSHSY, CDR2 SAAADI. The CDR3 extends over 15 amino acids. The CDR3 DNA sequence: TGCGCCAGTAGTGAAGGACTGTCCATCCAAGAGACCCAGTACTTC. It codes for CASSEGLSIQETQYF.

The chain employs TRBV7-9 and TRBJ2-5; no clear D. This CDR3 region has 16 residues. Trimming cost V 5 bases and J 2 bases, with 18 bases left between them. Germline V lookup: CDR1 SEHNR, CDR2 FQNEAQ (reference sequence). The CDR3 region has the DNA TGTGCCAGCAGCCATGAGGACGGAAGGATACAAGAGACCCAGTACTTC. The encoded protein is CASSHEDGRIQETQYF.

The CDR3 spells CASSYPGGSEQYF. In DNA form, the CDR3 reads TGTGCCAGCAGTTATCCGGGGGGGTCCGAGCAGTACTTC. V usage is TRBV6-6 and J usage is TRBJ2-7; TRBD2 matches at 8 bases. The germline gives CDR1 MNHNY, CDR2 SVGAGI (reference sequence). V trimming: 3 bases; J trimming: 6 bases; junction bases outside the gene matches: 4. This CDR3 has 13 amino acids.

Points on this clonotype: Here the CDR3 omits its conserved ending phenylalanine or tryptophan, so a read error is the likely source. V and J are TRBV29-1 and TRBJ2-3, with 9 bases matching TRBD1. The germline CDR1 and CDR2 sequences are SQVTM and ANQGSEA. The CDR3 runs 14 residues. Here the CDR3 DNA reads TGCAGGGTTGTGGCCGGGACAGGGCTAGATATGCAGTATGTT. Its protein is CRVVAGTGLDMQYV.

Many counts were recorded for this clonotype. The chain couples TRBV12-3 or TRBV12-4 to TRBJ2-2; TRBD2 is a possible D gene (6 bases). The CDR3 runs to 13 residues. The V gene lost 5 bases and the J gene lost 7 bases, with 11 bases spanning the gap. The DNA of the CDR3 is TGTGCCAGCAGTCCAGGGCGGGGCGGGGAGCTGTTTTTT. This gives the protein CASSPGRGGELFF.

Details on this clonotype: Sequence at one end of the junction differs from germline and may be a read error. This chain uses TRBV6-5 with TRBJ2-7, with D perhaps TRBD1 or TRBD2 (6 bases each). This CDR3 contains 15 residues. The germline V gene encodes CDR1 MNHEY and CDR2 SVGAGI. The CDR3 region has the DNA TGCGCCAGCAGTTCGCCGGCGGGGACATCCTACGAGAAGTACTTC. Amino acids: CASSSPAGTSYEKYF.

There are many counts of this clonotype. The J gene is TRBJ2-5, the V gene TRBV12-3 or TRBV12-4; 9 nucleotides align to TRBD1. This CDR3 has 15 amino acids. V was pared by 5 bases and J by 9 bases, with 13 bases of the junction left unmatched. This CDR3 is CASSITGGASLSQYF. The CDR3 nucleotides are TGTGCCAGCAGTATCACAGGGGGCGCGAGTCTCTCCCAGTACTTC.

The chain has TRBV14 and TRBJ2-2, with D possibly being TRBD1 (5 bases). The V and J ends lost 8 bases and 5 bases respectively, with 12 bases between them. CDR1 and CDR2 (germline): SGHDN, FVKESK. The CDR3 is 13 residues long. The chain's CDR3 is CASATAGTGELFF. CDR3 nucleotides: TGTGCCAGCGCGACGGCAGGGACCGGGGAGCTGTTTTTT. The whole variable domain, remainder taken from reference TRBV14 and TRBJ2-2, is EAGVTQFPSHSVIEKGQTVTLRCDPISGHDNLYWYRRVMGKEIKFLLHFVKESKQDESGMPNNRFLAERTGGTYSTLKVQPAELEDSGVYFCASATAGTGELFFGEGSRLTVL.